Listed here are 25 T cell receptor beta chains from one sample, sequenced in a study of technical replicates of blood from a handful of donors. Sequencing was performed with immunoSEQ multiplex PCR; in TCRdb, only in-frame clones are kept and a portion is missing. Among fewer than 90,000 clones, roughly 93% were seen once, and the ten largest hold roughly 0.23%. Specimen: T cells isolated from PBMCs. Every receptor here comes from a human donor in good health.

The chain links TRBV21-1 to TRBJ2-7; no check of the table's D call, TRBD1, against the DNA was made. TRBV21-1 is termed a pseudogene. CDR3 length: 14 amino acids. CDR3 sequence reads: CASSGRTVVDEQYF. The CDR3 DNA is TGTGCCAGCAGCGGCCGCACAGTAGTAGACGAGCAGTACTTC.

V gene TRBV2 combines with J gene TRBJ2-5, with a possible D match to TRBD2 (5 bases). The CDR3 covers 14 residues. Germline lookup yields CDR1 SNHLY and CDR2 FYNNEI. V dropped 10 bases and J dropped 0 bases, with 15 bases sitting between them. Here the CDR3 reads CATRAGIYQETQYF. The DNA for the CDR3 is TGTGCCACCCGGGCCGGGATCTACCAAGAGACCCAGTACTTC.

The chain links TRBV9 to TRBJ2-2; 7 bases agree with TRBD1. The CDR3 runs 17 residues. Trimming took 4 bases from V and 0 from J; bases not matched to a gene: 9. Germline assignment: CDR1 SGDLS and CDR2 YYNGEE. The CDR3 reads CASSWTGHPANTGELFF. CDR3 DNA: TGTGCCAGCAGCTGGACAGGCCATCCCGCGAACACCGGGGAGCTGTTTTTT.

The chain carries TRBV7-9 and TRBJ2-5; D remains ambiguous. Deletions cut 5 bases from V and 4 bases from J, with 14 bases between. CDR3 length: 14 amino acids. Germline-derived CDR1 and CDR2 are SEHNR and FQNEAQ (reference sequence). The CDR3 nucleotides read TGTGCCAGCAGCATGGGCCCCTCCCCAGAGACCCAGTACTTC. The encoded protein is CASSMGPSPETQYF.

This chain links TRBV28 with TRBJ1-2, with 7 bases matching TRBD1. The CDR3 has 15 amino acids. The V gene end was trimmed by 6 bases and the J gene end by 4 bases; junction bases not matched to a gene: 11. In germline, CDR1 is MDHEN, CDR2 SYDVKM. The CDR3 nucleotides are TGTGCCAGCAGCCTGGGACAGAGGAGGGCCTATGGCTACACCTTC. Amino acids: CASSLGQRRAYGYTF.

The chain employs TRBV6-5 and TRBJ1-2; D is perhaps TRBD1 (6 bases). V shed 9 bases and J shed 8 bases, with 25 bases lying between them. Germline-derived CDR1 and CDR2 are MNHEY and SVGAGI. This CDR3 has 15 amino acids. DNA for the CDR3: TGTGCCAGTTCTGGCCCTGCCCAGGGGTACCGCGGCTACACCTTC. It yields the protein CASSGPAQGYRGYTF.

This clone showed up just once. The chain couples TRBV5-1 to TRBJ2-5; the D gene is possibly TRBD2 (6 bases). The V gene's germline CDR1 is SGHRS and CDR2 YFSETQ. V was pared by 0 bases and J by 4 bases, with 7 bases between. The CDR3 sequence is 13 residues long. CDR3 DNA: TGCGCCAGCAGCTTGGACGGGGGAGAGACCCAGTACTTC. This sequence encodes CASSLDGGETQYF.

The chain combines TRBV5-5 with TRBJ1-3; a weak D match, TRBD1 (6 bases). This CDR3 has 13 residues. Trimming removed 7 bases from V and 8 bases from J, with 16 bases in between. Germline-derived CDR1 and CDR2 are SGHKS and YYEKEE (reference sequence). The CDR3 region has the DNA TGTGCCAGCCACTTACGGGGGGCAGACACCATATATTTT. It is translated as CASHLRGADTIYF.

Note on this clone: An end of the junction differs from the germline gene, which may be a read error. The chain has TRBV5-1 and TRBJ2-7; 9 bases are a match to TRBD1. The length of the CDR3 is 12 residues. Germline assignment: CDR1 SGHRS and CDR2 YFSETQ. The CDR3 nucleotides are TGCGCCAGCAGCATAGGGACAGGGATTGGAGTCTTC. Its protein is CASSIGTGIGVF.

J is TRBJ2-5 and V is TRBV18; 8 bases fit TRBD1. Trimming removed 2 bases from V and 5 bases from J; junction bases left unmatched: 10. This CDR3 contains 16 residues. Germline loops: CDR1 KGHSH, CDR2 LQKENI. In DNA, the CDR3 is TGTGCCAGCTCACCAGGATGGGTGGACAGGGAGGAGACCCAGTACTTC. It codes for CASSPGWVDREETQYF. The whole variable domain, remainder taken from reference TRBV18 and TRBJ2-5, is NAGVMQNPRHLVRRRGQEARLRCSPMKGHSHVYWYRQLPEEGLKFMVYLQKENIIDESGMPKERFSAEFPKEGPSILRIQQVVRGDSAAYFCASSPGWVDREETQYFGPGTRLLVL.

The chain links TRBV13 to TRBJ2-3; tentatively, D is TRBD2 (6 bases). This CDR3 comprises 15 residues. The germline CDR1 and CDR2 sequences are PRHDT and FYEKMQ (reference sequence). V was pared by 5 bases and J by 1 base, with 13 bases between. This chain's CDR3 is CASSLMGGGTDTQYF. The CDR3 nucleotides read TGTGCCAGCAGCCTAATGGGGGGTGGCACAGATACGCAGTATTTT.

The chain employs TRBV7-2 and TRBJ2-5; 9 positions agree with TRBD2. The germline V gene has CDR1 SGHTA and CDR2 FQGNSA. V lost 0 bases to trimming and J lost 7 bases; unmatched junction nucleotides: 6. There are 15 residues in the CDR3. CDR3: CASSLAASGAGTQYF. Written as DNA, the CDR3 is TGTGCCAGCAGCTTAGCGGCTAGCGGGGCGGGGACCCAGTACTTC.

The genes are TRBV6-5 and TRBJ2-7; TRBD1 matches 10 bases. The V segment lost 8 bases and the J segment 5 bases; nucleotides outside the gene matches: 9. This CDR3 is built from 14 residues. Germline CDR1 MNHEY, CDR2 SVGAGI. CDR3 DNA: TGTGCCAGCTGGCCCGGGACAGGGGCCCACGAGCAGTACTTC. Translation gives CASWPGTGAHEQYF.

The chain links TRBV29-1 to TRBJ2-1; 9 nucleotides align to TRBD2. This CDR3 region has 14 residues. Trimming took 6 bases from V and 6 from J; bases not matched to a gene: 9. Germline CDR1 SQVTM, CDR2 ANQGSEA. CDR3 coding DNA: TGCAGCGTCGCCGGGACTAGCTCCCTCAATGAGCAGTTCTTC. Encoded protein: CSVAGTSSLNEQFF.

In this sample, this clone turned up once. In DNA form, the CDR3 reads TGCGCCAGCAGCTTGAAACTAGTTGGGAGGGGCGCCTGGGAGCAGTTCTTC. Its protein product is CASSLKLVGRGAWEQFF. This rearrangement joins TRBV5-1 to TRBJ2-1, with 7 nucleotides matching TRBD2. The CDR3 spans 17 residues. The germline gives CDR1 SGHRS, CDR2 YFSETQ. After removal of 1 base from V and 10 bases from J, the junction contained 17 bases not matched to a gene.

The sample holds one count of this clone. The rearrangement links TRBV19 to TRBJ1-2; 7 nucleotides line up with TRBD1. The CDR3 is 14 residues long. After removal of 1 base from V and 2 bases from J, the junction contained 1 base not matched to a gene. Germline lookup yields CDR1 LNHDA and CDR2 SQIVND (reference sequence). CDR3 nucleotide sequence: TGTGCCAGTAGTATAGGAGGGGGCAACTATGGCTACACCTTC. Its translation is CASSIGGGNYGYTF.

This clone has just one count. This chain links TRBV21-1 with TRBJ1-1; TRBD1 is the table's D call, not checked against the DNA. TRBV21-1 is tagged as a pseudogene. The length of the CDR3 is 14 residues. The CDR3 sequence: CASSKDRASPEAFF. CDR3 nucleotide sequence: TGTGCCAGCAGCAAAGACAGGGCATCCCCTGAAGCTTTCTTT.

The CDR3 loop is CASSSPGTNSYEQYF. The CDR3 nucleotides are TGTGCCAGCAGTTCTCCCGGGACAAATTCCTACGAGCAGTACTTC. The chain carries TRBV28 and TRBJ2-7, with a weak D call TRBD1 (6 bases). Per germline, CDR1 MDHEN and CDR2 SYDVKM. The V and J ends lost 4 bases and 1 base respectively, with 14 bases between them. This CDR3 has 15 amino acids.

This chain connects TRBV7-3 to TRBJ2-3, with 9 bases lining up with TRBD2. The J segment lost 4 bases and the V segment lost 5 bases, leaving 7 bases of the junction unmatched. The CDR3 contains 15 residues. Germline CDR1 is SGHTA and CDR2 is FQGTGA. CDR3 sequence reads: CASSDGTSKADTQYF. CDR3 nucleotides: TGTGCCAGCAGCGACGGGACTAGCAAAGCAGATACGCAGTATTTT. The variable domain in full, completed from reference TRBV7-3 and TRBJ2-3, reads GAGVSQTPSNKVTEKGKYVELRCDPISGHTALYWYRQSLGQGPEFLIYFQGTGAADDSGLPNDRFFAVRPEGSVSTLKIQRTERGDSAVYLCASSDGTSKADTQYFGPGTRLTVL.

CDR3 coding DNA: TGTGCCAGCAGCCAGGCAGGGTATAGGAGAAACACCATATATTTT. It yields the protein CASSQAGYRRNTIYF. The chain has TRBV7-8 and TRBJ1-3, with D possibly TRBD1 on 5 matching bases. Germline CDR1 SGHVS, CDR2 FQNEAQ. This CDR3 comprises 15 residues. V shed 5 bases and J shed 5 bases, with 16 bases lying between them.

The gene calls are TRBV28 and TRBJ1-3; D remains unclear. The CDR3 sequence is 15 residues long. Per the germline V gene, CDR1 is MDHEN and CDR2 is SYDVKM. The ends were cut back, 2 bases at V and 0 bases at J, with 8 bases in the middle. CDR3 protein: CASSLQVGSGNTIYF. CDR3 bases: TGTGCCAGCAGTTTACAGGTTGGCTCTGGAAACACCATATATTTT.

This chain uses TRBV23-1 with TRBJ1-3; D gene unclear. TRBV23-1 is sorted into the ORF group, with uncertain function. This CDR3 spans 17 amino acids. The ends were cut back, 4 bases at V and 4 bases at J, with 20 bases in the middle. The CDR3 loop reads CASSRLPGRRMGNTIYF. The CDR3 region has the DNA TGCGCCAGCAGTCGTCTACCTGGCAGGAGGATGGGAAACACCATATATTTT.

The chain combines TRBV4-1 with TRBJ2-3; 7 bases line up with TRBD2. The V gene's germline CDR1 is MGHRA and CDR2 YSYEKL. This CDR3 comprises 17 residues. With 0 bases clipped from V and 2 bases from J, the junction kept 8 bases outside the gene matches. CDR3: CASSQDTAGLLTDTQYF. In DNA form, the CDR3 reads TGCGCCAGCAGCCAAGATACAGCGGGACTCCTCACAGATACGCAGTATTTT.

This chain links TRBV13 with TRBJ2-3; a possible D gene is TRBD2 (6 bases). Germline lookup yields CDR1 PRHDT and CDR2 FYEKMQ (reference sequence). The CDR3 runs to 19 residues. V dropped 2 bases and J dropped 2 bases, with 23 bases sitting between them. The CDR3 coding sequence is TGTGCCAGCAGCTTATCTTGGGCGGGACCCTCTAATTACACAGATACGCAGTATTTT. Protein sequence: CASSLSWAGPSNYTDTQYF.

The chain has TRBV7-9 and TRBJ2-5; 7 bases are shared with TRBD1. Trimming took 0 bases from V and 7 from J; bases not matched to a gene: 17. The CDR3 runs to 18 residues. CDR1 and CDR2 from the germline V gene are SEHNR and FQNEAQ (reference sequence). The CDR3, as DNA: TGTGCCAGCAGCTTAGCCCTAGGAAGAACAGGGGCCTCGGGGACCCAGTACTTC. Protein: CASSLALGRTGASGTQYF.